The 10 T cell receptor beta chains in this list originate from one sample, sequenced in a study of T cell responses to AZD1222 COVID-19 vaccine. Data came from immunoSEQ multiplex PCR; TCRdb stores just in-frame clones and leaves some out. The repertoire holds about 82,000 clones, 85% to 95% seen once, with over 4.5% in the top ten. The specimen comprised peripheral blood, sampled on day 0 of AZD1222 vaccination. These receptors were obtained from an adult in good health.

The CDR3 coding sequence is TGTGCCAGCAGTGCTCGGACAGGGAATTTTGGTGACAATGAGCAGTTCTTC. Residues: CASSARTGNFGDNEQFF. The gene calls are TRBV6-1 and TRBJ2-1; 8 bases match TRBD1. This CDR3 comprises 17 residues. Germline V gene sequence: CDR1 MNHNS, CDR2 SASEGT. The V gene end was trimmed by 4 bases and the J gene end by 5 bases; junction bases not matched to a gene: 13.

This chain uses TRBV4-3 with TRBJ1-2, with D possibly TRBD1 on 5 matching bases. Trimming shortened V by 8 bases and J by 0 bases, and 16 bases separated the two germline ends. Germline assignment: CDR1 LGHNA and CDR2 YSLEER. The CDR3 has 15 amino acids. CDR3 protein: CASRHSGTTNYGYTF. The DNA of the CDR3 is TGCGCCAGCCGACACTCAGGGACTACTAACTATGGCTACACCTTC.

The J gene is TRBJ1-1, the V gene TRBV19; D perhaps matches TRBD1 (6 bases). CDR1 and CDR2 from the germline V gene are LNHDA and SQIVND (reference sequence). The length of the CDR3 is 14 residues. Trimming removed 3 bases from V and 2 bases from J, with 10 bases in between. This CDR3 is CASSITGQNTEAFF. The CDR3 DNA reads TGTGCCAGTAGTATCACGGGACAAAACACTGAAGCTTTCTTT.

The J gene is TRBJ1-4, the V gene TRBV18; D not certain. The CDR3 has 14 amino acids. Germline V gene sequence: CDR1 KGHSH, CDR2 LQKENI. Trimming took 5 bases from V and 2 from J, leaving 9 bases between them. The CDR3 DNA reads TGTGCCAGCTCAAGTCAAGGCACTAATGAAAAACTGTTTTTT. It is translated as CASSSQGTNEKLFF.

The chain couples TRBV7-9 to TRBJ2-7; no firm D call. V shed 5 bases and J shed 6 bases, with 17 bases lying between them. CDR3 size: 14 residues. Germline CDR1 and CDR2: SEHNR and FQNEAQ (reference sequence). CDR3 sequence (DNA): TGTGCCAGCAGCCCCGGAAGGACGTGGGCCGAGCAGTACTTC. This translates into CASSPGRTWAEQYF.

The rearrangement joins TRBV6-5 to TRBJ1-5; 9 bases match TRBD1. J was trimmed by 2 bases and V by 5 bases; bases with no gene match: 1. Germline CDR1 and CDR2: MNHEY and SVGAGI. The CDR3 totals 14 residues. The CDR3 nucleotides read TGTGCCAGCAGTCGGGACAGGGGCAATCAGCCCCAGCATTTT. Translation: CASSRDRGNQPQHF.

CDR3 residues: CASSSNRLGEGRSSYEQYF. CDR3 in DNA: TGTGCCAGCAGTTCTAACAGATTGGGGGAGGGCCGGAGCTCCTACGAGCAGTACTTC. This rearrangement joins TRBV28 to TRBJ2-7; TRBD2 aligns across 7 bases. J lost 0 bases, V lost 4 bases, and 18 bases had no gene match. Per the germline V gene, CDR1 is MDHEN and CDR2 is SYDVKM. This CDR3 is built from 19 residues. The full variable domain, its missing parts supplied by reference TRBV28 and TRBJ2-7, is DVKVTQSSRYLVKRTGEKVFLECVQDMDHENMFWYRQDPGLGLRLIYFSYDVKMKEKGDIPEGYSVSREKKERFSLILESASTNQTSMYLCASSSNRLGEGRSSYEQYFGPGTRLTVT.

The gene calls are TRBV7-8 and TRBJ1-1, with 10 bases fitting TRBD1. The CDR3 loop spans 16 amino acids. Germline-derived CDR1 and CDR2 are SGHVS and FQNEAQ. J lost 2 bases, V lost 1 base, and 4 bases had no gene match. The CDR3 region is CASSLGWDRGNTEAFF. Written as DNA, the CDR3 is TGTGCCAGCAGCTTAGGGTGGGACAGGGGCAACACTGAAGCTTTCTTT.

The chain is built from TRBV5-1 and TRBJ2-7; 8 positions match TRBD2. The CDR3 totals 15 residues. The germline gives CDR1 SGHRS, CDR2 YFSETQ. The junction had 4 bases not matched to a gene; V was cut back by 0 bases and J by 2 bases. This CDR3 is CASSLASGGPYEQYF. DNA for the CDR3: TGCGCCAGCAGCTTGGCCAGCGGGGGACCCTACGAGCAGTACTTC.

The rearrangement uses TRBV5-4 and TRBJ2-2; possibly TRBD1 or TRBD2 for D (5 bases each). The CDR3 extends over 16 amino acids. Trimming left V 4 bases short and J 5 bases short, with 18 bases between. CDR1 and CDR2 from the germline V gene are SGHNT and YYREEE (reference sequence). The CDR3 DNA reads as TGTGCCAGCAGCCCCCCCCCAGGAGAGGGGACCGGGGAGCTGTTTTTT. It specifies CASSPPPGEGTGELFF.